The source of this T cell receptor (beta chain) is a study of T cell responses to AZD1222 COVID-19 vaccine. This table comes from immunoSEQ multiplex PCR, and its TCRdb copy is limited to in-frame clones, with some not included. The sample holds tens of thousands of clones; roughly 80% are singletons and the top ten take roughly 6.6%. This receptor was taken from an adult in good health. The sequences come from peripheral blood, collected on day 0 of AZD1222 vaccination.

As DNA, the CDR3 is TGTGCCAGCAGCTTAGTGGTCTTTGGGAATGAGCAGTTCTTC. It codes for CASSLVVFGNEQFF. This chain joins TRBV7-6 and TRBJ2-1; D uncertain. Germline V gene sequence: CDR1 SGHVS, CDR2 FNYEAQ. V was clipped by 1 base and J by 7 bases, with 11 bases between them. The CDR3 spans 14 residues.